This record looks at one T cell receptor beta chain sequence and its context. The target of this receptor is not known. No much larger clonotype is one base removed from it; base qualities were not supplied. The entire amount of isolated RNA was reverse transcribed using the High Capacity cDNA Reverse Transcription Kit, so the sequenced TCRB transcripts were expressed ones. Deep immunoSEQ sequencing was applied to naive, central memory and regulatory T cell samples, giving an average of around 4 million total reads per sample. Sorted cells were lysed in RLT buffer and RNA was extracted with DNase-treated RNeasy Micro or Mini kits, depending on cell number. To prevent cross-contamination, every cell subset was processed on its own, while patient and healthy donor samples were processed together. The immunoSEQ multiplex PCR was used to amplify TCRB sequences from cDNA, generating 87-bp fragments that spanned the CDR3 region. Sequencing of the amplicons was performed on the Illumina HiSeq platform. As for how the authors treated the data: Synthetic template baselines were used to correct PCR bias computationally, reads within Hamming distance 2 were collapsed, and singletons that could not be merged were discarded. Reads were aligned against IMGT to assign V, D and J genes, CDR3 length and insertions or deletions at six rearrangement sites. Within each subset, clonotype counts were normalized to sorted cell number, after which true diversity and Gini coefficients were computed with the tcR R package. The overlap coefficient, calculated on TCRB nucleotide sequences, was used to measure repertoire sharing. Drawn from immuneACCESS, this table holds only the in-frame rearrangements with V and J called that TCRdb kept. Clones are partly lost; checked studies trace under half to an unresolved V gene and leave the rest unexplained. V, J and clone size are taken as reported in that table, and D and trimming were inferred from the DNA itself. The table for this sample lists under 50,000 clones; roughly 70% of them were counted only once. In total, the top ten clones hold about 2% of the sample.

The germline V gene encodes CDR1 LNHDA and CDR2 SQIVND (reference sequence). Deletion took 9 bases off V and 4 bases off J, with a span of 19 bases between the germline ends. Spanning cysteine to phenylalanine, the CDR3 consists of 14 amino acids. The only DNA kept is the CDR3, 42 bases in frame from the first base. This sample is part of a study of beta chain features in type 1 diabetes (dated by TCRdb to the late 2010s). At the level of the whole study: Mean age, gender distribution, total cell number and subset yield were not different between patients and healthy donors. A total of roughly 100,000,000 sorted cells were examined across all samples, and the number of cells per subset was strongly correlated with RNA yield. The study compared the TCRB repertoires of sorted circulating CD4+ T cell subsets in recently diagnosed type 1 diabetes patients with those in matched healthy donors. Whereas all 28 donors provided naive and central memory subsets, regulatory and stem cell-like memory subsets were isolated from just 8 patients and roughly 8 healthy donors. Broad study findings and their caveats: Naive, central memory and regulatory TCRB repertoires appeared more similar among patients than among healthy donors. At VDJ recombination sites, type 1 diabetes patients had fewer insertions and more deleted nucleotides, which implies abnormalities in thymic rearrangement. Because cDNA was sequenced instead of genomic DNA, highly expressing activated cells could be over-represented, though the groups showed no difference in activation or CD3 levels. Type 1 diabetes patients showed a moderate but significant shortening of TCRB CDR3 length in all four CD4+ subsets. Shorter templates might be favored by PCR, yet because patient and control samples were amplified and corrected together, any such skew would affect both groups equally. Because the HLA sub-analyses included only small numbers of individuals, any influence of HLA type on TCRB rearrangement was left unresolved.

From each donor, a single peripheral blood sample of about 100 mL on average was drawn into heparinised tubes. Naive, central memory, regulatory and stem cell-like memory CD4+ T cells were sorted on a BD FACSAria II using a panel including CD45RO, CCR7, CD25, CD127, CD95 and CD27. Every sorted population had a purity above 95%. Right away, PBMCs were isolated by Lymphoprep density gradient centrifugation and were stained directly, with no culture step. To minimize batch effects, samples were stained and sorted in pairs, one healthy donor with one patient per experiment. The sequenced sample was Tregs from blood. Per the publication, the cell subset or site label means: regulatory CD4+ T cells. The rearrangement joined TRBV19 to TRBJ2-7; the D region possibly corresponds to TRBD2 (6 bases align). The source is a woman aged 18-29 years with type 1 diabetes. The DNA sequence is given as TGTGCCAGCCGGGGGACGGGGAGTTCGTACGAGCAGTACTTC. Translated, this gives CASRGTGSSYEQYF. With the portions outside the CDR3 filled from the reference TRBV19 and TRBJ2-7 genes, the complete variable region becomes DGGITQSPKYLFRKEGQNVTLSCEQNLNHDAMYWYRQDPGQGLRLIYYSQIVNDFQKGDIAEGYSVSREKKESFPLTVTSAQKNPTAFYLCASRGTGSSYEQYFGPGTRLTVT.